This T cell receptor (beta chain) was profiled in a study of shared clonotypes between healthy human individuals (dated by TCRdb to 2019 to 2021). Looking at the study overall: Two women and a few men aged 18 to 49 years were included in the cohort. For each donor, three plates each were used for CD4 naive and CD4 memory, two plates were used for CD8 naive, and one plate was used for CD8 memory. To estimate repertoire size and how much clonotype sharing occurs between individuals, the study deeply sequenced the blood TCR repertoires of several healthy adults. Libraries were prepared and TCR repertoires were sequenced by different laboratories using diverse techniques, in order to increase sequencing depth and limit assay-specific biases. Between about 0.85 and 10 billion PBMCs per donor were obtained by leukapheresis. Here is what the overall study found, with its caveats: Sampling was restricted to blood, and TCR repertoires in tissue are likely to differ from TCR repertoires in blood. Even with the large sequencing depth, rarefaction of the sorted-subset datasets indicated that sequencing was incomplete. Naive subsets generally had larger estimated clonotype richness than memory subsets. Pairwise subsampling indicated that sequencing depth was expected to affect the degree of clonotype sharing among donors. Across a handful of donors, approximately 5% of naive CD4, roughly 3.5% of naive CD8, under 2.5% of memory CD4, and approximately 0.42% of memory CD8 clonotypes were shared. Compared with non-shared clonotypes, clonotypes shared by all four sorted-subset donors had higher generation probabilities. Because the study included only a small number of donors, the genetic and exposure-history diversity represented was limited.

Here V drops 5 bases and J drops 5 bases, and the junction holds 13 bases not matched to any gene. The CDR3 contains 16 residues, cysteine and phenylalanine counted. Only the CDR3 region is kept as DNA, spanning 48 bases read in frame from base 1. Looking up the germline V gene (reference sequence) yields CDR1 LNHDA and CDR2 SQIVND. TCR CDR3 regions were amplified from genomic DNA by multiplex PCR using the deep immunoSEQ assay. Extracted genomic DNA from each cell subset was distributed evenly across all wells of several immunoSEQ 96-well plates, and each plate was treated as a replicate. For sorted subsets, each replicate PCR was loaded with about 0.2 ug genomic DNA, equivalent to 30,000 or so T cell genomes. The purified libraries were quantified using a Qubit 3.0 fluorometer, sized with a Bioanalyzer 2100, and then quantified again using the KAPA Library Quantification kit. Every immunoSEQ 96-well plate was sequenced on a dedicated single-read 150-cycle Illumina NextSeq 550 flow cell. As for the authors' bioinformatics: Because only junctional sequences without quality scores were contained in the immunoSEQ output, filtering matching that applied to full-length reads could not be performed. To assign V/J genes and CDR3, sequences were annotated using PyIR, a Python wrapper for IgBLAST v1.9, with IMGT germline references. Reads were removed for weak V/J assignments (E-value above 1e-6), missing CDR3, stop codons, out-of-frame junctions, or ambiguous translated residues. V3J clonotypes were defined by identical inferred V gene, J gene, and CDR3 amino acid sequence. The percentage overlap between two repertoires was calculated by dividing the number of shared unique clonotypes by the size of the smaller repertoire. Three approaches were used to assess repertoire richness: RTK rarefaction, the Chao1 estimator, and Recon v2.1 estimates of unobserved clonotypes. Generation probabilities were computed with OLGA for all TCRbeta clonotypes obtained by the gDNA method from several donors. TCRdb provides this immuneACCESS table in a form limited to in-frame rearrangements. Some clones are lacking; in checked studies, under half of them reflect an unresolved V gene, and why the rest are absent is not known. The DNA was the basis for D and trimming; V, J and clone size are from that table. Here the sample has under 750,000 clones; 72% occur a single time. Approximately 1.8% of the sample is in the top ten clones.

On this clone: The target of this receptor is not known. No much larger clone exists at a distance of one base, and base qualities are not known.

Healthy HIV-negative adults with no recently reported acute infections or vaccinations were included as donors. Only Caucasian adults living in Nashville, Tennessee, USA were represented among the donors. CD4+ T cells were enriched through magnetic negative selection, after which naive cells were positively selected on CD45RA and the remaining negative fraction served as the memory subset. Blood was obtained by leukapheresis, after which PBMCs were separated by Ficoll-Histopaque density gradient centrifugation and cryopreserved in liquid nitrogen vapor phase. Analytical flow cytometry was used to check the purity and quantity of every magnetically sorted T cell population. From each sorted fraction, genomic DNA was isolated and quantified by UV absorbance on a Nanodrop 2000c.

This sequence uses TRBV19 and TRBJ2-7; TRBD1 matches 9 bases in the middle. Material: memory CD4+ T cells sorted from blood. Read against the paper, the sample's cell subset or site label means: CD45RA-negative fraction. The receptor comes from a woman younger than 45 in good health. The DNA sequence follows: TGTGCCAGTAGTGGATCCGGGACAGGGTTTGCCCACGAGCAGTACTTC. Translated, this is CASSGSGTGFAHEQYF.